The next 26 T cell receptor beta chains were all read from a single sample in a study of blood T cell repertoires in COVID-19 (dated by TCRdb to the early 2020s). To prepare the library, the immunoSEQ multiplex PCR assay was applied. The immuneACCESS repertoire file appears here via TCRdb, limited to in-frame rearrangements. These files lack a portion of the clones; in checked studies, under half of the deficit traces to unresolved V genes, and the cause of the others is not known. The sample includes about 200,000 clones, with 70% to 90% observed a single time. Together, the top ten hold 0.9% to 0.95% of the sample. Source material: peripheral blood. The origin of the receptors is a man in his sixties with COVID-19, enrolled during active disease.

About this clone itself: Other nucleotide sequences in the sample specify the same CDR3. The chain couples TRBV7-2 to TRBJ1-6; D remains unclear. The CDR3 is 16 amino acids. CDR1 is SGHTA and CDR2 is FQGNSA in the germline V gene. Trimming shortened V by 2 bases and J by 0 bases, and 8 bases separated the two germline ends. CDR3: CASSLLSSSYNSPLHF. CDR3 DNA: TGTGCCAGCAGCTTACTATCTAGCTCCTATAATTCACCCCTCCACTTT.

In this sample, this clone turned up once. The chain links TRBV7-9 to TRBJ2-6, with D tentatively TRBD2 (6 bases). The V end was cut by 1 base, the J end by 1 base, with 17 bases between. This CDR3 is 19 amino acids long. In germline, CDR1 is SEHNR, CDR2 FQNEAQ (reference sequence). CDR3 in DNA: TGTGCCAGCAGCTTAGGGCGGGGACTCCCGGGGTCTGGGGCCAACGTCCTGACTTTC. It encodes CASSLGRGLPGSGANVLTF. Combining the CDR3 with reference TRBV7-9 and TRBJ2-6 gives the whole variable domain DTGVSQNPRHKITKRGQNVTFRCDPISEHNRLYWYRQTLGQGPEFLTYFQNEAQLEKSRLLSDRFSAERPKGSFSTLEIQRTEQGDSAMYLCASSLGRGLPGSGANVLTFGAGSRLTVL.

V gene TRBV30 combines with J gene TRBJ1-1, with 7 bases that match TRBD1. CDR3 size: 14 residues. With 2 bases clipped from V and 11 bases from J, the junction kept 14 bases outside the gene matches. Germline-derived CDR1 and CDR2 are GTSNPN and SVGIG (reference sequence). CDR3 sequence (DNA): TGTGCCTGGAGTACCACACAGGGGCCCCTGGGCGCTTTCTTT. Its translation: CAWSTTQGPLGAFF.

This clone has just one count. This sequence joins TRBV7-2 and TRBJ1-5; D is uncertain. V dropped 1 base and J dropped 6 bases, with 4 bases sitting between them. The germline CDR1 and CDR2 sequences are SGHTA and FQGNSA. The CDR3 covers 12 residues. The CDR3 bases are TGTGCCAGCAGCTTAGGGAGTCAGCCCCAGCATTTT. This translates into CASSLGSQPQHF. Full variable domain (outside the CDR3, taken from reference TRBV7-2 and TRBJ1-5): GAGVSQSPSNKVTEKGKDVELRCDPISGHTALYWYRQSLGQGLEFLIYFQGNSAPDKSGLPSDRFSAERTGGSVSTLTIQRTQQEDSAVYLCASSLGSQPQHFGDGTRLSIL.

The CDR3 here is CAITQDRGANSPLHF. The CDR3 DNA sequence: TGTGCCATCACCCAGGACAGGGGGGCCAACTCACCCCTCCACTTT. V and J are TRBV10-3 and TRBJ1-6, with TRBD1 matching over 10 bases. V shed 7 bases and J 10 bases; nucleotides not matched to a gene: 10. Germline V gene data show CDR1 as ENHRY and CDR2 as SYGVKD. This CDR3 has 15 residues.

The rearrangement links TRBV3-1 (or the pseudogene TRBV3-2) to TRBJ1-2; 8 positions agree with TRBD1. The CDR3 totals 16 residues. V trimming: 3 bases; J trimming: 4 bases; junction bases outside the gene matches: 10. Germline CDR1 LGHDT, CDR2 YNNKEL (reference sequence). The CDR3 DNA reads TGTGCCAGCAGCCAGACTCAGCAGGGGGCAGGCTATGGCTACACCTTC. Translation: CASSQTQQGAGYGYTF.

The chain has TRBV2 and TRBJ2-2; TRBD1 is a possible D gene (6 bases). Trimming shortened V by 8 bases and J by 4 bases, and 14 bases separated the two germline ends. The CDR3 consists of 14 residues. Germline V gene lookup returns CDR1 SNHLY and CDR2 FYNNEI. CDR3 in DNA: TGTGCCAGCTTTCGACAGGCGGGCACCGGGGAGCTGTTTTTT. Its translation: CASFRQAGTGELFF.

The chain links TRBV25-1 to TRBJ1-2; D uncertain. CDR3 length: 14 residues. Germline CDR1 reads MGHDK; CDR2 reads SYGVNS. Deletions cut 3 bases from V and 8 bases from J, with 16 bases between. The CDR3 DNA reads TGTGCCAGCAGTGATTCCGGACTGACCCCCGGCTACACCTTC. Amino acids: CASSDSGLTPGYTF.

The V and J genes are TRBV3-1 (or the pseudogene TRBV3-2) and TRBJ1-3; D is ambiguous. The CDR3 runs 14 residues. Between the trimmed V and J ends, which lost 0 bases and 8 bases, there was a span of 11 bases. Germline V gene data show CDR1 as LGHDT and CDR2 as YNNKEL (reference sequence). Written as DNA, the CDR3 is TGTGCCAGCAGCCAAGACGGGGTTATGGACACCATATATTTT. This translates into CASSQDGVMDTIYF.

The CDR3 coding sequence is TGTGCCAGCAGTTACCCAGGCTTGCAGCCCCAGCATTTT. Protein: CASSYPGLQPQHF. The chain couples TRBV12-3 or TRBV12-4 to TRBJ1-5; no clear D. V lost 4 bases to trimming and J lost 7 bases, with 11 bases between them. This CDR3 comprises 13 residues.

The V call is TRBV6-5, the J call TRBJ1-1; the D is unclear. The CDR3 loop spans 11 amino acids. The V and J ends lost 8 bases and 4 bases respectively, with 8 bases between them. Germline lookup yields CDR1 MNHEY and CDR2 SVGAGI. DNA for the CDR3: TGTGCCAGCCGCCGTAGCACTGAAGCTTTCTTT. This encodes CASRRSTEAFF.

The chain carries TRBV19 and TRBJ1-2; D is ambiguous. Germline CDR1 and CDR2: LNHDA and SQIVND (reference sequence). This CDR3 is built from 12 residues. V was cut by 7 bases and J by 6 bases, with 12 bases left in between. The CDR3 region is CASISRTDGYTF. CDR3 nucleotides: TGTGCCAGTATTTCAAGGACTGATGGCTACACCTTC.

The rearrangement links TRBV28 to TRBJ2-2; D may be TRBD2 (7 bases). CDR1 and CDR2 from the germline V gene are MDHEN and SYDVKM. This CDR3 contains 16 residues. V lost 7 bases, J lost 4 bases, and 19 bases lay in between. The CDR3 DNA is TGTGCCAGCAATAAAGCGGGGACACCTCTCACCGGGGAGCTGTTTTTT. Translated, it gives CASNKAGTPLTGELFF.

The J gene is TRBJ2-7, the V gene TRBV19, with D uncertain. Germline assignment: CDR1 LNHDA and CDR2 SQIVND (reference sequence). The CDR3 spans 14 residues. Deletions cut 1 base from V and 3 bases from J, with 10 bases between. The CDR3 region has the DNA TGTGCCAGTAGTATAGGCAGGTCTAACTACGAGCAGTACTTC. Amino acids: CASSIGRSNYEQYF.

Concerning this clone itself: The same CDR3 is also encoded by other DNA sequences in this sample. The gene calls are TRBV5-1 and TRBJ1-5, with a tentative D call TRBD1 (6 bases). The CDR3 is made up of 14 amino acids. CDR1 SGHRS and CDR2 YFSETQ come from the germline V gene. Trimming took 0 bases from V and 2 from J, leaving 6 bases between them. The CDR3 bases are TGCGCCAGCAGCTTGGAGGGGGGCAATCAGCCCCAGCATTTT. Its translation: CASSLEGGNQPQHF.

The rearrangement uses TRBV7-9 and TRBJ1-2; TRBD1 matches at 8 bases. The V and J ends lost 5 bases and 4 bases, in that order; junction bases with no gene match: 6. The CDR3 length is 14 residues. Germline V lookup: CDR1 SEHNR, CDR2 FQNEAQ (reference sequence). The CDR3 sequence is CASSLSTGAYGYTF. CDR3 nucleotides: TGTGCCAGCAGCCTATCGACAGGGGCCTATGGCTACACCTTC.

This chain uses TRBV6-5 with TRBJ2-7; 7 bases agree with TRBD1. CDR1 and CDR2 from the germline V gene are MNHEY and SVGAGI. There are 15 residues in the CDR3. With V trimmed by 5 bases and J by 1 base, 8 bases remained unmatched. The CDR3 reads CASSKTGVGSYEQYF. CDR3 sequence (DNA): TGTGCCAGCAGTAAAACAGGGGTCGGATCCTACGAGCAGTACTTC.

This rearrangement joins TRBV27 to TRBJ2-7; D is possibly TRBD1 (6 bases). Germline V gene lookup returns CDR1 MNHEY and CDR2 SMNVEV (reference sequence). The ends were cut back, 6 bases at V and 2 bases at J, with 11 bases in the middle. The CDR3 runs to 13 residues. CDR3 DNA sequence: TGTGCCAGCAGCCGAGGACAGACCTACGAGCAGTACTTC. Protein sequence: CASSRGQTYEQYF.

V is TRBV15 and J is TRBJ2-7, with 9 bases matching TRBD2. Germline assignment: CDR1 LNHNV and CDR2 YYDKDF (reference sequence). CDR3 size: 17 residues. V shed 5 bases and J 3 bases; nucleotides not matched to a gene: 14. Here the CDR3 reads CATSPTSSGSFIYEQYF. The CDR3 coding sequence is TGTGCCACCAGCCCAACAAGTAGCGGGAGCTTTATCTACGAGCAGTACTTC.

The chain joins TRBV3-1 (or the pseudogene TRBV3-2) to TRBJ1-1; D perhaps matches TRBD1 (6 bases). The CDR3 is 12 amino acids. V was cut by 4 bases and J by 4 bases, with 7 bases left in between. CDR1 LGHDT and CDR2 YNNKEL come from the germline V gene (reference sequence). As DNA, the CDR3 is TGTGCCAGCAGCCGGGGGCCCACTGAAGCTTTCTTT. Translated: CASSRGPTEAFF.

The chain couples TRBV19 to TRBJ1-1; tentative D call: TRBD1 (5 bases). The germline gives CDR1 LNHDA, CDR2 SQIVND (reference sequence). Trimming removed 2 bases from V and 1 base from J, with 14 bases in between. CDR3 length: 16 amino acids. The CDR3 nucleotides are TGTGCCAGTAGTATAAGTTTTGGACATCCGAACACTGAAGCTTTCTTT. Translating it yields CASSISFGHPNTEAFF. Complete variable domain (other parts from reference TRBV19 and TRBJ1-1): DGGITQSPKYLFRKEGQNVTLSCEQNLNHDAMYWYRQDPGQGLRLIYYSQIVNDFQKGDIAEGYSVSREKKESFPLTVTSAQKNPTAFYLCASSISFGHPNTEAFFGQGTRLTVV.

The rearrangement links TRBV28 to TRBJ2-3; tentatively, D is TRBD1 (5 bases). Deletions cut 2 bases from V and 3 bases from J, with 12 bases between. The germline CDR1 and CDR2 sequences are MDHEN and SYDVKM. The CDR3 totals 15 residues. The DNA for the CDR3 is TGTGCCAGCAGTTTAGGGGCGCTGGAAACAGATACGCAGTATTTT. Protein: CASSLGALETDTQYF.

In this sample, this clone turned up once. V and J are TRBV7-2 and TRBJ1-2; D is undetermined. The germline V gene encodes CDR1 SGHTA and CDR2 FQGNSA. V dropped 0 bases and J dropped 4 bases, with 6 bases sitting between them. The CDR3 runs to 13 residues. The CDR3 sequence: CASSLALPYGYTF. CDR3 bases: TGTGCCAGCAGCTTAGCCCTCCCCTATGGCTACACCTTC.

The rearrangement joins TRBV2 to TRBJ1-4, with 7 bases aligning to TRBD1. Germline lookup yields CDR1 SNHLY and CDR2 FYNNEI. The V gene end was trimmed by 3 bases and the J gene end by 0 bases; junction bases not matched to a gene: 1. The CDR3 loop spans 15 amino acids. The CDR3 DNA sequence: TGTGCCAGCAGTGAGAGGGGGCCAACTAATGAAAAACTGTTTTTT. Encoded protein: CASSERGPTNEKLFF.

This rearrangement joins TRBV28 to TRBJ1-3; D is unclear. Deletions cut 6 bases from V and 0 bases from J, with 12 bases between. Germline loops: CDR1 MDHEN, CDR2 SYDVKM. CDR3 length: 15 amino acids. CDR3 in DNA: TGTGCCAGCAGCTCGACGGGAGTCTCTGGAAACACCATATATTTT. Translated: CASSSTGVSGNTIYF.

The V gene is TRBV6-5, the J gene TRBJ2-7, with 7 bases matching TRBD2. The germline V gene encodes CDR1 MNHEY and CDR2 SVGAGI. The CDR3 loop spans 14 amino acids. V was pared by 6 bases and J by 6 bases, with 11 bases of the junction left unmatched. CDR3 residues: CASRSRGSAPEQYF. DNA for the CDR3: TGTGCCAGCAGGTCCCGCGGGAGCGCCCCCGAGCAGTACTTC.